One and the same sample provided the 7 T cell receptor beta chains below, sequenced in a study of blood T cells in healthy people across ages. The authors ran a second PCR of roughly 6 to 12 cycles using a sample-barcoded 5' primer and a J-beta primer mix. TCRdb recomputed calls from the 5' RACE reads with MiXCR, one row per CDR3 protein. The sample consists of about 1.4 million distinct CDR3 sequences, 55% to 75% of them appearing once. The sequenced sample was blood. These receptors all come from a man between 18 and 29 years old in good health.

J is TRBJ2-3 and V is TRBV20-1, with 8 bases aligning to TRBD2. V trimming: 4 bases; J trimming: 2 bases; junction bases outside the gene matches: 11. Germline V gene sequence: CDR1 DFQATT, CDR2 SNEGSKA (reference sequence). The CDR3 has 16 residues. The CDR3 here is CSAKSGSGGVTDTQYF. CDR3 sequence (DNA): TGCAGTGCTAAAAGCGGGAGTGGCGGGGTCACAGATACGCAGTATTTT.

The chain carries TRBV7-2 and TRBJ2-1; TRBD2 matches at 7 bases. CDR3 length: 18 amino acids. Germline trimming cut 0 bases from V and 1 base from J; bases unmatched to any gene: 9. The germline V gene has CDR1 SGHTA and CDR2 FQGNSA. For the CDR3, the DNA is TGTGCCAGCAGCTTAGCCCCCCCTCCTAGCGGATCCTACAATGAGCAGTTCTTC. Amino acids: CASSLAPPPSGSYNEQFF.

This clonotype showed up just once. The rearrangement uses TRBV27 and TRBJ1-1, with D possibly matching TRBD1 (5 bases). The CDR3 is made up of 15 amino acids. CDR1 MNHEY and CDR2 SMNVEV come from the germline V gene (reference sequence). V lost 5 bases, J lost 3 bases, and 16 bases lay in between. The CDR3 is CASSPRDVKDTEAFF. The DNA for the CDR3 is TGTGCCAGCAGTCCACGGGACGTTAAGGACACTGAAGCTTTCTTT.

In its sample, this clonotype was seen a few times. This CDR3 reads CSAGTASYNEQFF. The CDR3 DNA reads as TGCAGCGCTGGGACAGCCTCCTACAATGAGCAGTTCTTC. This chain joins TRBV29-1 and TRBJ2-1; 7 bases match TRBD1. Losses at the gene ends were 7 bases for V and 0 bases for J; bases not matched to a gene: 3. Germline V gene data show CDR1 as SQVTM and CDR2 as ANQGSEA. This CDR3 region has 13 residues.

The chain couples TRBV7-2 to TRBJ2-7, with TRBD1 matching over 7 bases. V trimming: 4 bases; J trimming: 5 bases; junction bases outside the gene matches: 11. The CDR3 spans 15 residues. Germline lookup yields CDR1 SGHTA and CDR2 FQGNSA. Here the CDR3 reads CASSSTTGTVDEQYF. The CDR3 DNA follows: TGTGCCAGCAGCTCCACTACCGGGACAGTCGACGAGCAGTACTTC.

This chain uses TRBV29-1 with TRBJ2-2; D might be TRBD2 (5 bases). The CDR3 is made up of 15 amino acids. V lost 4 bases to trimming and J lost 1 base, with 13 bases between them. Looked up from germline, CDR1 is SQVTM and CDR2 is ANQGSEA. The CDR3 DNA reads TGCAGCGTTGTTTATAGCGCAGAGAACACCGGGGAGCTGTTTTTT. This translates into CSVVYSAENTGELFF.

This clonotype was counted between two and nine times. This chain links TRBV2 with TRBJ2-3; 11 nucleotides match TRBD1. Trimming cost V 8 bases and J 1 base; bases outside gene matches: 2. The CDR3 is 14 amino acids. Germline lookup yields CDR1 SNHLY and CDR2 FYNNEI. The CDR3, as DNA: TGTGCCAGCCGGGACAGGGGGGGCACAGATACGCAGTATTTT. Translated: CASRDRGGTDTQYF. The whole variable domain, remainder taken from reference TRBV2 and TRBJ2-3, is EPEVTQTPSHQVTQMGQEVILRCVPISNHLYFYWYRQILGQKVEFLVSFYNNEISEKSEIFDDQFSVERPDGSNFTLKIRSTKLEDSAMYFCASRDRGGTDTQYFGPGTRLTVL.